This TCR beta chain originates from a study of human T cells and chemical hapten exposure. Study-level background: Alopecia universalis, totalis or areata was present in patients who were mostly female.

Unique molecular identifiers were affixed to discrete cDNA molecules within the library. TCRdb called the RACE reads again in MiXCR, with one record for every CDR3 protein. The sample holds about 120,000 distinct CDR3 sequences, 11% seen once. The CDR3 length is 17 residues. The germline V gene encodes CDR1 MNHNS and CDR2 SASEGT. The V segment lost 7 bases and the J segment 1 base; nucleotides outside the gene matches: 13. Noted time point: patch test 3, about 24 weeks after DPC sensitization. The treatment: therapeutic diphenylcyclopropenone sensitization with weekly scalp DPC. The sample in question was whole blood, obtained in connection with sensitization to the hapten diphenylcyclopropenone (DPC). The TCR comes from a woman aged 45-65 years with alopecia areata. Some clones in this sample may be carry-over from other donors' samples. This chain uses TRBV6-1 with TRBJ1-5; 7 bases fit TRBD1. In DNA form, the CDR3 reads TGTGCCAGCAAGTACCACAGGGGCCGTCCCAGCAATCAGCCCCAGCATTTT. Amino acids: CASKYHRGRPSNQPQHF.